Following are 9 T cell receptor beta chains from one sample sequenced in a study of control samples from healthy donors and cancer patients. Repertoires were generated with immunoSEQ multiplex PCR, while TCRdb's copy carries only in-frame clones and drops some. The sample consists of approximately 72,000 clones, 75% to 90% of them appearing once. Input material: blood. The receptors were sampled from a man in his fifties or sixties in good health.

This clone was recorded only once. The J gene is TRBJ1-2, the V gene TRBV5-4; perhaps TRBD1 as D (5 bases). Germline V CDR1 and CDR2: SGHNT, YYREEE (reference sequence). The CDR3 is made up of 13 amino acids. Trimming removed 0 bases at V and 4 bases at J, with 7 bases between. CDR3 DNA sequence: TGTGCCAGCAGCTTGGAGGGGACCTATGGCTACACCTTC. Translated: CASSLEGTYGYTF.

This clone was recorded a few times. The rearrangement joins TRBV29-1 to TRBJ1-1; D is perhaps TRBD1 (5 bases). Germline V gene sequence: CDR1 SQVTM, CDR2 ANQGSEA. The ends were cut back, 5 bases at V and 5 bases at J, with 12 bases in the middle. The CDR3 loop spans 12 amino acids. Written as DNA, the CDR3 is TGCAGCGTTTCGCAGGGTGGTACTGAAGCTTTCTTT. Its translation is CSVSQGGTEAFF.

J is TRBJ1-3 and V is TRBV21-1; TRBD1, the D gene given by the table, was not confirmed from the DNA. TRBV21-1 is shown as a pseudogene. The CDR3 runs 15 residues. The CDR3 loop is CASSKATGVGNTIYF. The CDR3, as DNA: TGTGCCAGCAGCAAAGCCACAGGGGTCGGAAACACCATATATTTT.

About this clone itself: The sample carries other DNA sequences with the same CDR3. The V and J genes are TRBV10-2 and TRBJ2-5, with 8 bases fitting TRBD1. V lost 4 bases to trimming and J lost 5 bases; unmatched junction nucleotides: 6. The CDR3 consists of 14 residues. Germline CDR1 is WSHSY and CDR2 is SAAADI. The DNA of the CDR3 is TGCGCCAGCAGTGGGGCAGGGGGCCGGGAGACCCAGTACTTC. It codes for CASSGAGGRETQYF.

The rearrangement joins TRBV19 to TRBJ2-1, with D uncertain. CDR3 size: 11 residues. From germline, CDR1 is LNHDA and CDR2 SQIVND (reference sequence). V was clipped by 6 bases and J by 6 bases, with 6 bases between them. The CDR3 reads CASRKLNEQFF. CDR3 DNA: TGTGCCAGTAGAAAACTCAATGAGCAGTTCTTC.

This sequence joins TRBV20-1 and TRBJ1-6; D remains unclear. The V gene's germline CDR1 is DFQATT and CDR2 SNEGSKA (reference sequence). The V and J ends lost 3 bases and 9 bases respectively, with 15 bases between them. The CDR3 length is 14 residues. The CDR3 loop reads CSASGGGLTSPLHF. DNA for the CDR3: TGCAGTGCTAGTGGCGGTGGATTGACTTCACCCCTCCACTTT.

This clone is a singleton in its sample. The chain has TRBV18 and TRBJ1-5, with unresolved D. V dropped 3 bases and J dropped 7 bases, with 16 bases sitting between them. This CDR3 spans 15 amino acids. The V gene's germline CDR1 is KGHSH and CDR2 LQKENI. In DNA form, the CDR3 reads TGTGCCAGCTCACCTAATAGGGCCGTGGGGCAGCCCCAGCATTTT. The encoded protein is CASSPNRAVGQPQHF.

The chain joins TRBV14 to TRBJ1-3, with D uncertain. From germline, CDR1 is SGHDN and CDR2 FVKESK. CDR3 length: 14 amino acids. Trimming took off 5 bases at V and 9 bases at J, with 17 bases between the two ends. CDR3 bases: TGTGCCAGCAGCTCACTCCGGACCGACGGCACCATATATTTT. Amino acid sequence: CASSSLRTDGTIYF.

This chain joins TRBV10-1 and TRBJ1-6; D is unclear. The CDR3 contains 13 residues. Germline V gives CDR1 WNHNN, CDR2 SYGVQD (reference sequence). Trimming shortened V by 6 bases and J by 10 bases, and 13 bases separated the two germline ends. CDR3 in amino acids: CASSQIGGSPLHF. In DNA form, the CDR3 reads TGCGCCAGCAGCCAAATTGGTGGGTCACCCCTCCACTTT.